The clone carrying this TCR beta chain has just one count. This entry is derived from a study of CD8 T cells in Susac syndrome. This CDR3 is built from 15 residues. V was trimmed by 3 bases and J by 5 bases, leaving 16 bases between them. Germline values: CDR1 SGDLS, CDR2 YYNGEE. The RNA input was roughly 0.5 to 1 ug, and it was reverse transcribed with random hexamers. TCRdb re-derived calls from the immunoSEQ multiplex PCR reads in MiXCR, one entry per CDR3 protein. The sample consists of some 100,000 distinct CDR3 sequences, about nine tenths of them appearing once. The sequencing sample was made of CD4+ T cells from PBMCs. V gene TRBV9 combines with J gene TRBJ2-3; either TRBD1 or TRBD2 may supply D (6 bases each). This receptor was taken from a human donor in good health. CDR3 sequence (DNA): TGTGCCAGCAGCGGAGGGGGGCCTTGGGGAGATACGCAGTATTTT. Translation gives CASSGGGPWGDTQYF.